Following are 25 T cell receptor beta chains from one sample sequenced in a study of graft-versus-host responses after intestinal transplantation. TCRdb keeps only in-frame clones here, not all; method: immunoSEQ multiplex PCR. The sample consists of 43,000 or so clones, about 95% of them appearing once. The sample in question was PBMCs, obtained more than 310 days after intestinal transplant. Receptors were obtained from a human patient who received an intestinal transplant, so some T cells may come from the graft donor.

V and J are TRBV7-8 and TRBJ1-1, with D perhaps matching TRBD1 (6 bases). The germline V gene has CDR1 SGHVS and CDR2 FQNEAQ. This CDR3 spans 15 amino acids. Between the trimmed V and J ends, which lost 5 bases and 2 bases, there was a span of 15 bases. In nucleotides, the CDR3 is TGTGCCAGCAGCAAATCGACAGGAAGAAACACTGAAGCTTTCTTT. Its translation: CASSKSTGRNTEAFF. Full variable domain (remainder filled in from reference TRBV7-8 and TRBJ1-1): GAGVSQSPRYKVAKRGQDVALRCDPISGHVSLFWYQQALGQGPEFLTYFQNEAQLDKSGLPSDRFFAERPEGSVSTLKIQRTQQEDSAVYLCASSKSTGRNTEAFFGQGTRLTVV.

The chain joins TRBV11-2 to TRBJ1-1; 8 bases agree with TRBD1. With V trimmed by 5 bases and J by 0 bases, 8 bases remained unmatched. The CDR3 contains 16 residues. Per germline, CDR1 SGHAT and CDR2 FQNNGV. The CDR3 DNA follows: TGTGCCAGCAGCCGCCTCCGGACAGGGTTGAACACTGAAGCTTTCTTT. Its translation is CASSRLRTGLNTEAFF.

The rearrangement links TRBV4-3 to TRBJ1-4, with D perhaps TRBD1 (5 bases). CDR3 size: 14 residues. V lost 6 bases and J 7 bases, leaving 15 bases between the germline ends. CDR1 and CDR2 from the germline V gene are LGHNA and YSLEER. The CDR3 here is CASRWQGGFEKLFF. Written as DNA, the CDR3 is TGCGCCAGCAGGTGGCAGGGAGGATTTGAAAAACTGTTTTTT.

The chain combines TRBV4-1 with TRBJ2-3; D assignment may be TRBD1 or TRBD2 (5 bases each). Germline CDR1 and CDR2: MGHRA and YSYEKL. With 4 bases removed from V and 0 bases from J, the gap between germline ends came to 8 bases. The length of the CDR3 is 14 residues. The CDR3 here is CASSPGTSTDTQYF. The DNA of the CDR3 is TGCGCCAGCAGCCCCGGGACCAGCACAGATACGCAGTATTTT.

The chain employs TRBV29-1 and TRBJ2-3, with TRBD2 matching 11 bases. The V segment lost 4 bases and the J segment 6 bases; nucleotides outside the gene matches: 6. This CDR3 is 14 amino acids long. Germline CDR1 and CDR2: SQVTM and ANQGSEA. For the CDR3, the DNA is TGCAGCGTTGGGGTAGCGGGGGGGGTGGATACGCAGTATTTT. Translating gives CSVGVAGGVDTQYF.

Note on this clone: One end of the junction does not line up with germline, which may come from a read error. The V call is TRBV10-1, the J call TRBJ2-7; perhaps TRBD1 as D (6 bases). Germline loops: CDR1 WNHNN, CDR2 SYGVQD (reference sequence). This CDR3 comprises 9 residues. This CDR3 is CACRGRKYF. CDR3 in DNA: TGCGCCTGCAGGGGTAGGAAGTACTTC.

The V call is TRBV15, the J call TRBJ1-5; D gene unclear. This CDR3 contains 12 residues. V dropped 1 base and J dropped 6 bases, with 4 bases sitting between them. Germline V CDR1 and CDR2: LNHNV, YYDKDF (reference sequence). The CDR3 coding sequence is TGTGCCACCAGCAGAGTAGGTCAGCCCCAGCATTTT. Translated: CATSRVGQPQHF.

This rearrangement joins TRBV7-2 to TRBJ2-7, with TRBD2 matching over 7 bases. CDR1 is SGHTA, CDR2 FQGNSA, per germline. Losses at the gene ends were 6 bases for V and 0 bases for J; bases not matched to a gene: 11. The CDR3 length is 16 residues. CDR3 protein: CASSRAGAPSSYEQYF. CDR3 bases: TGTGCCAGCAGTCGGGCGGGAGCCCCAAGCTCCTACGAGCAGTACTTC.

The chain joins TRBV7-3 to TRBJ1-5; D is ambiguous. Trimming shortened V by 5 bases and J by 7 bases, and 12 bases separated the two germline ends. The V gene's germline CDR1 is SGHTA and CDR2 FQGTGA. The CDR3 spans 13 residues. CDR3 loop: CASSPQTGQPQHF. The CDR3, as DNA: TGTGCCAGCAGCCCCCAGACGGGGCAGCCCCAGCATTTT.

The chain is built from TRBV28 and TRBJ1-2, with 10 bases that match TRBD1. J was trimmed by 4 bases and V by 5 bases; bases with no gene match: 13. This CDR3 is built from 17 residues. Germline V lookup: CDR1 MDHEN, CDR2 SYDVKM. The CDR3: CASSLGGDRGRSYGYTF. CDR3 DNA: TGTGCCAGCAGTCTAGGAGGGGACAGGGGCCGCTCCTATGGCTACACCTTC.

This rearrangement joins TRBV13 to TRBJ2-2; no clear D. CDR1 is PRHDT and CDR2 is FYEKMQ in the germline V gene (reference sequence). The CDR3 is 15 amino acids. Trimming removed 5 bases from V and 0 bases from J, with 10 bases in between. The CDR3 DNA follows: TGTGCCAGCAGCGCCGGACGGGCGAACACCGGGGAGCTGTTTTTT. Encoded protein: CASSAGRANTGELFF. The full variable domain, completed using reference TRBV13 and TRBJ2-2, is AAGVIQSPRHLIKEKRETATLKCYPIPRHDTVYWYQQGPGQDPQFLISFYEKMQSDKGSIPDRFSAQQFSDYHSELNMSSLELGDSALYFCASSAGRANTGELFFGEGSRLTVL.

V is TRBV19 and J is TRBJ2-5; 8 bases match TRBD1. Trimming at V came to 3 bases and at J to 4 bases, leaving 1 base not matched to a gene. Germline values: CDR1 LNHDA, CDR2 SQIVND (reference sequence). The CDR3 has 13 amino acids. Here the CDR3 DNA reads TGTGCCAGTAGTATGGACAGGGTAGAGACCCAGTACTTC. Its translation is CASSMDRVETQYF.

The chain employs TRBV28 and TRBJ2-7, with 8 bases identical to TRBD1. Germline V gives CDR1 MDHEN, CDR2 SYDVKM. CDR3 size: 15 residues. The V and J ends lost 6 bases and 4 bases, in that order; junction bases with no gene match: 11. The CDR3 region is CASRTTRQGSYEQYF. The CDR3 nucleotides are TGTGCCAGCAGAACCACAAGACAGGGGAGTTACGAGCAGTACTTC. The variable domain in full, with the rest retrieved from reference TRBV28 and TRBJ2-7, is DVKVTQSSRYLVKRTGEKVFLECVQDMDHENMFWYRQDPGLGLRLIYFSYDVKMKEKGDIPEGYSVSREKKERFSLILESASTNQTSMYLCASRTTRQGSYEQYFGPGTRLTVT.

This chain uses TRBV18 with TRBJ1-4; TRBD1 might be the D (5 bases). CDR1 and CDR2 from the germline V gene are KGHSH and LQKENI. The CDR3 is made up of 17 amino acids. V lost 3 bases and J lost 6, with 20 bases in between. DNA for the CDR3: TGTGCCAGCTCACCTTGGGACGGACGGCCGGTTGATGAAAAACTGTTTTTT. This gives the protein CASSPWDGRPVDEKLFF. Full variable domain (outside the CDR3, taken from reference TRBV18 and TRBJ1-4): NAGVMQNPRHLVRRRGQEARLRCSPMKGHSHVYWYRQLPEEGLKFMVYLQKENIIDESGMPKERFSAEFPKEGPSILRIQQVVRGDSAAYFCASSPWDGRPVDEKLFFGSGTQLSVL.

V usage is TRBV2 and J usage is TRBJ2-1; no definite D call. The V gene lost 5 bases and the J gene lost 4 bases, with 15 bases spanning the gap. The CDR3 has 15 residues. Per the germline V gene, CDR1 is SNHLY and CDR2 is FYNNEI. CDR3 amino acids: CASSLTPDNYNEQFF. The CDR3 DNA reads TGTGCCAGCAGTCTCACCCCTGACAATTACAATGAGCAGTTCTTC.

The rearrangement links TRBV27 to TRBJ2-1; the D is unclear. CDR3 size: 13 residues. The germline gives CDR1 MNHEY, CDR2 SMNVEV (reference sequence). The V gene lost 0 bases and the J gene lost 6 bases, with 6 bases spanning the gap. In nucleotides, the CDR3 is TGTGCCAGCAGTTTATCGGACCTCAATGAGCAGTTCTTC. This encodes CASSLSDLNEQFF.

This clone was seen a single time. This CDR3 reads CASSVIGSSYEQYF. In DNA, the CDR3 is TGTGCCAGCAGCGTGATAGGGAGTTCCTACGAGCAGTACTTC. The chain combines TRBV9 with TRBJ2-5, with D tentatively TRBD2 (5 bases). The DNA end is more similar to TRBJ2-7, so the J call may be wrong. The CDR3 spans 14 residues. The germline V gene encodes CDR1 SGDLS and CDR2 YYNGEE.

The V call is TRBV29-1, the J call TRBJ2-2, with 7 bases identical to TRBD2. V was pared by 4 bases and J by 6 bases, with 11 bases of the junction left unmatched. Germline CDR1 is SQVTM and CDR2 is ANQGSEA. CDR3 size: 15 residues. CDR3 in DNA: TGCAGCGTTGTAGGGAGGGTGGAAGAGGCCGGGGAGCTGTTTTTT. Translating gives CSVVGRVEEAGELFF.

The chain is built from TRBV11-1 and TRBJ2-7; D might be TRBD1 or TRBD2, each matching 7 bases. The CDR3 extends over 15 amino acids. Trimming removed 4 bases from V and 5 bases from J, with 18 bases in between. CDR1 SGHAT and CDR2 FQDESV come from the germline V gene (reference sequence). CDR3 protein: CASSSRAGGADEQYF. The CDR3 DNA sequence: TGTGCCAGCAGCTCCCGCGCAGGGGGGGCCGACGAGCAGTACTTC.

The genes are TRBV18 and TRBJ2-5; possible D gene TRBD2, 6 bases. V was cut by 0 bases and J by 4 bases, with 18 bases left in between. The CDR3 loop spans 17 amino acids. Per germline, CDR1 KGHSH and CDR2 LQKENI. In DNA, the CDR3 is TGTGCCAGCTCACCACCCGGGGGTGTGGTGGCGGGAGAGACCCAGTACTTC. Amino acid sequence: CASSPPGGVVAGETQYF.

The chain couples TRBV6-5 to TRBJ2-1; 7 bases line up with TRBD2. The trim removed 2 bases at V and 6 bases at J, leaving 10 bases unmatched. CDR1 and CDR2 from the germline V gene are MNHEY and SVGAGI. The CDR3 length is 16 residues. CDR3 coding DNA: TGTGCCAGCAGTTACGAGGGAGGGGATTCGGGCAATGAGCAGTTCTTC. Its protein product is CASSYEGGDSGNEQFF.

The chain employs TRBV4-1 and TRBJ2-5, with D perhaps being TRBD1 or TRBD2 (5 bases each). The CDR3 contains 15 residues. From germline, CDR1 is MGHRA and CDR2 YSYEKL. Trimming stripped 0 bases from V and 7 bases from J, with 15 bases between. The CDR3 DNA reads TGCGCCAGCAGCCAAGATGGGACCGGGGACGGGACCCAGTACTTC. This translates into CASSQDGTGDGTQYF.

The CDR3 DNA reads TGTGCCAGCAGTGATGGACAGGGTAGCAATGAGCAGTTCTTC. This sequence encodes CASSDGQGSNEQFF. The V gene is TRBV2, the J gene TRBJ2-1, with TRBD1 identical over 8 bases. Germline V gives CDR1 SNHLY, CDR2 FYNNEI. V dropped 3 bases and J dropped 6; count of bases not matched to a gene: 4. This CDR3 comprises 14 residues.

This chain joins TRBV11-2 and TRBJ2-7, with TRBD1 identical over 11 bases. The CDR3 contains 16 residues. Germline loops: CDR1 SGHAT, CDR2 FQNNGV. With V trimmed by 6 bases and J by 0 bases, 7 bases remained unmatched. CDR3 nucleotide sequence: TGTGCCAGCAGACGGACAGGGGGCTCCCTCTCCTACGAGCAGTACTTC. Amino acids: CASRRTGGSLSYEQYF.

V gene TRBV5-1 combines with J gene TRBJ2-5; D is ambiguous. Germline V gene sequence: CDR1 SGHRS, CDR2 YFSETQ. CDR3 size: 16 residues. Deletions cut 0 bases from V and 5 bases from J, with 17 bases between. CDR3 loop: CASSLATRLLLETQYF. The CDR3 DNA sequence: TGCGCCAGCAGCTTGGCTACCCGCCTGCTGCTGGAGACCCAGTACTTC.